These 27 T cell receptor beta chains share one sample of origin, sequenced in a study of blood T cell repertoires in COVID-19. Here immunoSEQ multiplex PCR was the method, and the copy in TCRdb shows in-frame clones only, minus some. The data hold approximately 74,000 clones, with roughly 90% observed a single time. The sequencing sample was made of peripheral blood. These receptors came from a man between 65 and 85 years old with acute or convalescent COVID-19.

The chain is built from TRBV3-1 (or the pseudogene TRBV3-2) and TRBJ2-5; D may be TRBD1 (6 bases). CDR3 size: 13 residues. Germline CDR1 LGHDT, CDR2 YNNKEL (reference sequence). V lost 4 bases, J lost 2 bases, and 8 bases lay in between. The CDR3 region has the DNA TGTGCCAGCAGCCTCCAGGGGCAAGAGACCCAGTACTTC. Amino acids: CASSLQGQETQYF.

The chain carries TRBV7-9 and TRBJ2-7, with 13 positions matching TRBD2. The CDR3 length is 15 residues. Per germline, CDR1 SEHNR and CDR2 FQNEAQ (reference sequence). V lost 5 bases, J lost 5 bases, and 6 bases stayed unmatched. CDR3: CASSASGTSGNEQYF. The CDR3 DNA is TGTGCCAGCAGCGCGTCCGGGACTAGCGGGAACGAGCAGTACTTC.

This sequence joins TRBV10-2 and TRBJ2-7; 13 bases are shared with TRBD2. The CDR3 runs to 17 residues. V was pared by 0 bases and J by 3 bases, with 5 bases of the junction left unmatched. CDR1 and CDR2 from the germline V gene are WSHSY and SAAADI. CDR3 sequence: CASSESKGLAGLYEQYF. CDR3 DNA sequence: TGCGCCAGCAGTGAGTCGAAGGGACTAGCGGGACTCTACGAGCAGTACTTC.

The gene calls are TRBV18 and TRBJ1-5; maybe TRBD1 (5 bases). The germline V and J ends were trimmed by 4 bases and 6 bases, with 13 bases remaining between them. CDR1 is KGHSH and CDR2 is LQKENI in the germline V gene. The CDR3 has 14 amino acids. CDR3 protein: CASSLSREGQPQHF. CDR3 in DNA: TGTGCCAGCTCACTTTCCAGGGAGGGTCAGCCCCAGCATTTT.

This CDR3 reads CATQNLRNRGFDYGYTF. DNA of the CDR3: TGTGCCACCCAGAACCTTCGAAACAGGGGGTTTGACTATGGCTACACCTTC. The chain joins TRBV28 to TRBJ1-2; 8 nucleotides align to TRBD1. The CDR3 has 17 amino acids. V was clipped by 10 bases and J by 3 bases; unmatched bases: 19. Per the germline V gene, CDR1 is MDHEN and CDR2 is SYDVKM.

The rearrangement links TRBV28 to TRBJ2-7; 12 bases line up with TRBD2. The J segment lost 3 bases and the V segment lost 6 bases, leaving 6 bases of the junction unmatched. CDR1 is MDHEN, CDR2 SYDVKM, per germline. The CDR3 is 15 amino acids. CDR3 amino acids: CASSSWTSGNYEQYF. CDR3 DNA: TGTGCCAGCAGCTCATGGACTAGCGGGAACTACGAGCAGTACTTC. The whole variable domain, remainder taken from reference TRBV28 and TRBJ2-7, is DVKVTQSSRYLVKRTGEKVFLECVQDMDHENMFWYRQDPGLGLRLIYFSYDVKMKEKGDIPEGYSVSREKKERFSLILESASTNQTSMYLCASSSWTSGNYEQYFGPGTRLTVT.

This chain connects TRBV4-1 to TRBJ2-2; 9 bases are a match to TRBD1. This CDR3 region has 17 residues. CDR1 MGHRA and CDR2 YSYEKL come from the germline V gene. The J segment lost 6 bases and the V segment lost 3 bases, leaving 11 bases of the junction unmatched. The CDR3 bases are TGCGCCAGCAGCCACCAACAGGGACAGGGAAGGCCCGGGGAGCTGTTTTTT. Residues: CASSHQQGQGRPGELFF.

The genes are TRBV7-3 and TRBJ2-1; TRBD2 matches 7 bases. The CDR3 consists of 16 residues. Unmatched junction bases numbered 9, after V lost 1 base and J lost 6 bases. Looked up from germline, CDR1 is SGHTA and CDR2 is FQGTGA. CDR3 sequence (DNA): TGTGCCAGCAGCTTAAGTCTAGCTAGCGGTGGCAATGAGCAGTTCTTC. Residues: CASSLSLASGGNEQFF.

CDR3 residues: CATRPPPPGANYGYTF. The CDR3 nucleotides are TGTGCCACCCGCCCACCCCCTCCCGGGGCTAACTATGGCTACACCTTC. J is TRBJ1-2 and V is TRBV28; D gene uncertain. The germline V gene has CDR1 MDHEN and CDR2 SYDVKM. V was pared by 10 bases and J by 0 bases, with 21 bases between. This CDR3 comprises 16 residues.

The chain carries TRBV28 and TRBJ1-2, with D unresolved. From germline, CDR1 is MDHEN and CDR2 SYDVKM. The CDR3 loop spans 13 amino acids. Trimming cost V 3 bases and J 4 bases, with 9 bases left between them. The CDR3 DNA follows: TGTGCCAGCAGTTTCCAGGAGGGCTATGGCTACACCTTC. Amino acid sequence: CASSFQEGYGYTF.

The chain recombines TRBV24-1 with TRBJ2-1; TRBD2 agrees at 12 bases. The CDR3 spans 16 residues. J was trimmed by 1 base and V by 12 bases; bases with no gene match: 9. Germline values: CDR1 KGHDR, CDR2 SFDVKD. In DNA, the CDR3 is TGTGCCGCGTCTAGCGGGGGGGCCGGTTCCTACAATGAGCAGTTCTTC. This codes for CAASSGGAGSYNEQFF.

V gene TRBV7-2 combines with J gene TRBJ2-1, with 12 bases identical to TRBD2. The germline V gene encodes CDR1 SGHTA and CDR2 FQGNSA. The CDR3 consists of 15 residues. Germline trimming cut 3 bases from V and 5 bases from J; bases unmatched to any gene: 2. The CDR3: CASSLTSGGNNEQFF. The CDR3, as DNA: TGTGCCAGCAGCTTGACTAGCGGGGGCAACAATGAGCAGTTCTTC.

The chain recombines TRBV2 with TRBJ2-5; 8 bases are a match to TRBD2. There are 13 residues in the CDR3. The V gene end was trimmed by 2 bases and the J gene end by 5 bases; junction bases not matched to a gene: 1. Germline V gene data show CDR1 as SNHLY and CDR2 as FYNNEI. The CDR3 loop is CASSELAGETQYF. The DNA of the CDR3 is TGTGCCAGCAGTGAACTAGCGGGTGAGACCCAGTACTTC.

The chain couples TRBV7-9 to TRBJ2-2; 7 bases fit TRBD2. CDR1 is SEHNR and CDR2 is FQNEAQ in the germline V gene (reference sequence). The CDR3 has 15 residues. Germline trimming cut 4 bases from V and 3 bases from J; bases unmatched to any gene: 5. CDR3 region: CASSWEGLDTGELFF. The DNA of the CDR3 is TGTGCCAGCAGCTGGGAGGGTCTGGACACCGGGGAGCTGTTTTTT.

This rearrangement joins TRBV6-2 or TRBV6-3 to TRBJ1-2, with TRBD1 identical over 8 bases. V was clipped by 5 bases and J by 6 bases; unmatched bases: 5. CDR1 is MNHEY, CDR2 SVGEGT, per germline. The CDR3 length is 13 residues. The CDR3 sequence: CASSHGQGNGYTF. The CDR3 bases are TGTGCCAGCAGTCACGGACAGGGTAATGGCTACACCTTC.

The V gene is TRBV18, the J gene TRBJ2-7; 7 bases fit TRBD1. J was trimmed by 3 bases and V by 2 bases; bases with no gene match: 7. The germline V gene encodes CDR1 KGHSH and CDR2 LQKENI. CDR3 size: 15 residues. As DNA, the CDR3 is TGTGCCAGCTCACCAGTAGGACAGGCGATCTACGAGCAGTACTTC. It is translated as CASSPVGQAIYEQYF. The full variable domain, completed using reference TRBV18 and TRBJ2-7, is NAGVMQNPRHLVRRRGQEARLRCSPMKGHSHVYWYRQLPEEGLKFMVYLQKENIIDESGMPKERFSAEFPKEGPSILRIQQVVRGDSAAYFCASSPVGQAIYEQYFGPGTRLTVT.

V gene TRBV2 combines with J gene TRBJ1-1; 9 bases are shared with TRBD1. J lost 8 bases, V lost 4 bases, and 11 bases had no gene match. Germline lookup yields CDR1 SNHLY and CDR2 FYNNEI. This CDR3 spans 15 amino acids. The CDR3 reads CASSVETGGVGEAFF. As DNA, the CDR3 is TGTGCCAGCAGTGTTGAGACAGGGGGTGTAGGGGAAGCTTTCTTT.

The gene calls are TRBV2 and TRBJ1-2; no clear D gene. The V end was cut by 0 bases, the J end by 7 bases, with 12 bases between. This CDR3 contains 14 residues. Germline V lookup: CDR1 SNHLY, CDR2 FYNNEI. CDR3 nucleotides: TGTGCCAGCAGTGAAGCGCGTGGATCGGGTGGCTACACCTTC. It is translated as CASSEARGSGGYTF.

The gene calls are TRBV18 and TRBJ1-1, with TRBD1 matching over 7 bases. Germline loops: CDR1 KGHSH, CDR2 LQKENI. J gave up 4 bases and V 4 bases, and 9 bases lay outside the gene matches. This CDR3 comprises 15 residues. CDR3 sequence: CASSRSGGAGTEAFF. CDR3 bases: TGTGCCAGCTCACGGTCAGGGGGAGCGGGCACTGAAGCTTTCTTT.

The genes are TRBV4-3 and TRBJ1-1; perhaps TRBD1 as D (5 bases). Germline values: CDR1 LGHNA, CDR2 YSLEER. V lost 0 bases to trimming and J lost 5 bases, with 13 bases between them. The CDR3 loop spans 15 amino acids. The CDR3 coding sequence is TGCGCCAGCAGCCAAGACAGCGGGGAGGGGACTGAAGCTTTCTTT. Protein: CASSQDSGEGTEAFF.

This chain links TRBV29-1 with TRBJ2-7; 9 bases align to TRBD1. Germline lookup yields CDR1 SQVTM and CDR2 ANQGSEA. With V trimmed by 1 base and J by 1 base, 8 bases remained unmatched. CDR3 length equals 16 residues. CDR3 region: CSVEGLVGTGSYEQYF. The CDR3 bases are TGCAGCGTTGAAGGCCTGGTTGGGACAGGGTCCTACGAGCAGTACTTC.

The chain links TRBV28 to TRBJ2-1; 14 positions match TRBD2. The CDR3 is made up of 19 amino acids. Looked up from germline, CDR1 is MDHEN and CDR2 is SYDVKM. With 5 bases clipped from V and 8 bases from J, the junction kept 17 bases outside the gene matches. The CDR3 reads CASSRTTSGRGLVRDEQFF. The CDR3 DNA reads TGTGCCAGCAGTAGGACGACTAGCGGGAGGGGTCTAGTTCGCGATGAGCAGTTCTTC.

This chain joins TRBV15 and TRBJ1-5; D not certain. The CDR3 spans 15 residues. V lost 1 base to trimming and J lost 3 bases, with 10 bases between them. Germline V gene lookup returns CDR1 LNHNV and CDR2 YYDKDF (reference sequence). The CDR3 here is CATSRGRDSNQPQHF. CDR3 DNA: TGTGCCACCAGCAGAGGCCGGGATTCCAATCAGCCCCAGCATTTT.

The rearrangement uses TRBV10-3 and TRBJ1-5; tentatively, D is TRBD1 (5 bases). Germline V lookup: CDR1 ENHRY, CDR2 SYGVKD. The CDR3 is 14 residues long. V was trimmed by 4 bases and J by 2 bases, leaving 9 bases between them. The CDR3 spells CAISAGGGNQPQHF. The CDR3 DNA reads TGTGCCATCAGTGCCGGGGGGGGCAATCAGCCCCAGCATTTT.

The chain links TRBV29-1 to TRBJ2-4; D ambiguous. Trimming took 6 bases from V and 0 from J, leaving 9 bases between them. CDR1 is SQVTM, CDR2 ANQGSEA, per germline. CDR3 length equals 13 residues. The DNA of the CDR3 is TGCAGCGTCACAATTCTAGCCAAAAACATTCAGTACTTC. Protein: CSVTILAKNIQYF.

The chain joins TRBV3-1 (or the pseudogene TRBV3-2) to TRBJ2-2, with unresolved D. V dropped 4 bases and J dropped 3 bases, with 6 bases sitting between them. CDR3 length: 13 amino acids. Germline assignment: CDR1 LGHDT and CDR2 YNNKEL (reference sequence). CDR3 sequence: CASSLGDTGELFF. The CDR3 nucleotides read TGTGCCAGCAGCCTAGGAGACACCGGGGAGCTGTTTTTT.

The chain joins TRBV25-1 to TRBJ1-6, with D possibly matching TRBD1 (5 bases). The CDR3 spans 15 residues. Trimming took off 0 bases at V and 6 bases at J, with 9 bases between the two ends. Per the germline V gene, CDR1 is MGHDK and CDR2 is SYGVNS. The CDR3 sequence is CASSEYQGSNSPLHF. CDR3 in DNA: TGTGCCAGCAGTGAATATCAGGGTTCTAATTCACCCCTCCACTTT.